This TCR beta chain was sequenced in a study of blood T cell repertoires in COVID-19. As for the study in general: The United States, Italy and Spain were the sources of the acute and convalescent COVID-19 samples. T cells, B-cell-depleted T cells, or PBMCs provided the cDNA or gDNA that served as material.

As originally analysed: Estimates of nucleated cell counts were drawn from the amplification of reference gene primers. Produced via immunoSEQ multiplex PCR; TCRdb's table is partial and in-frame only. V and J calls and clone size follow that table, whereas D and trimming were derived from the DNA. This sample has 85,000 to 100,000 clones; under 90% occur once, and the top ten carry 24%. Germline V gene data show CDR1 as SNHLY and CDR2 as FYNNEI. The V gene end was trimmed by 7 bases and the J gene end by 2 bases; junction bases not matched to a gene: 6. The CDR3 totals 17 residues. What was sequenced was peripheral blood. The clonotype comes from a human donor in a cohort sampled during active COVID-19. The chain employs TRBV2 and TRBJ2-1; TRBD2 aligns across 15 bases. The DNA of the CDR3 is TGTGCCAGCAACGGACTAGCGGGAGGGCGCCCCTACAATGAGCAGTTCTTC. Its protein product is CASNGLAGGRPYNEQFF.